This entry lists 23 T cell receptor beta chains sequenced from one sample in a study of blood T cell repertoires in COVID-19. Sequencing was performed with immunoSEQ multiplex PCR; in TCRdb, only in-frame clones are kept and a portion is missing. The sample lists over 55,000 clones; about nine tenths were seen once. The material sequenced was peripheral blood. The receptors were sampled from a man aged 45 to 65 with active COVID-19.

The chain recombines TRBV7-2 with TRBJ1-2; 7 bases match TRBD1. V was clipped by 4 bases and J by 1 base; unmatched bases: 6. Looked up from germline, CDR1 is SGHTA and CDR2 is FQGNSA. CDR3 size: 15 residues. The DNA for the CDR3 is TGTGCCAGCAGCTCCCGGGACAGAGATAACTATGGCTACACCTTC. It is translated as CASSSRDRDNYGYTF.

The chain employs TRBV27 and TRBJ2-3; 7 nucleotides line up with TRBD2. In germline, CDR1 is MNHEY, CDR2 SMNVEV (reference sequence). After removal of 1 base from V and 2 bases from J, the junction contained 6 bases not matched to a gene. The CDR3 loop spans 16 amino acids. CDR3 region: CASSLFRRETTDTQYF. The CDR3 DNA reads TGTGCCAGCAGTTTATTTAGGCGGGAGACCACAGATACGCAGTATTTT.

The genes are TRBV11-2 and TRBJ2-7, with D tentatively TRBD2 (6 bases). V lost 5 bases and J lost 5, with 10 bases in between. This CDR3 has 12 residues. Germline CDR1 and CDR2: SGHAT and FQNNGV. For the CDR3, the DNA is TGTGCCAGCAGCGGGCGGGGAGACGAGCAGTACTTC. Amino acid sequence: CASSGRGDEQYF. The variable domain in full, completed from reference TRBV11-2 and TRBJ2-7, reads EAGVAQSPRYKIIEKRQSVAFWCNPISGHATLYWYQQILGQGPKLLIQFQNNGVVDDSQLPKDRFSAERLKGVDSTLKIQPAKLEDSAVYLCASSGRGDEQYFGPGTRLTVT.

The rearrangement joins TRBV5-1 to TRBJ2-7, with TRBD2 matching 7 bases. V shed 4 bases and J 5 bases; nucleotides not matched to a gene: 15. The CDR3 length is 16 residues. From germline, CDR1 is SGHRS and CDR2 YFSETQ. CDR3 loop: CASSLTLGGGPNEQYF. The CDR3 DNA sequence: TGCGCCAGCAGCCTAACTTTGGGGGGAGGGCCAAACGAGCAGTACTTC.

V is TRBV7-2 and J is TRBJ2-1, with D uncertain. The germline V gene encodes CDR1 SGHTA and CDR2 FQGNSA. V gave up 5 bases and J gave up 5 bases, with 10 bases separating them. The CDR3 is 13 amino acids. The chain's CDR3 is CASSSRVNNEQFF. CDR3 bases: TGTGCCAGCAGCAGCCGGGTCAACAATGAGCAGTTCTTC.

In its sample, this clone was seen once. The chain uses TRBV12-3 or TRBV12-4 and TRBJ1-1; D perhaps matches TRBD1 (5 bases). The CDR3 runs to 13 residues. Trimming left V 10 bases short and J 1 base short, with 13 bases between. The CDR3 DNA follows: TGTGCCACCGGGGGTGGAGGGAACACTGAAGCTTTCTTT. It yields the protein CATGGGGNTEAFF.

The V gene is TRBV19, the J gene TRBJ2-7, with a tentative D call TRBD1 (5 bases). V was pared by 5 bases and J by 6 bases, with 17 bases between. The CDR3 extends over 14 amino acids. Germline V lookup: CDR1 LNHDA, CDR2 SQIVND (reference sequence). CDR3 sequence reads: CASSGRESDSEQYF. The CDR3 nucleotides read TGTGCCAGTAGTGGCAGGGAATCCGATTCCGAGCAGTACTTC.

This sequence joins TRBV27 and TRBJ2-3, with 8 bases aligning to TRBD2. This CDR3 comprises 15 residues. V gave up 7 bases and J gave up 4 bases; unmatched junction bases: 10. In germline, CDR1 is MNHEY, CDR2 SMNVEV (reference sequence). The CDR3 region has the DNA TGTGCCAGCAATCAGGGGCTAGCGGGTTCAGATACGCAGTATTTT. This encodes CASNQGLAGSDTQYF.

This chain links TRBV5-1 with TRBJ2-3; perhaps TRBD2 as D (6 bases). CDR3 length: 16 amino acids. Germline loops: CDR1 SGHRS, CDR2 YFSETQ. The V gene lost 2 bases and the J gene lost 2 bases, with 15 bases spanning the gap. The chain's CDR3 is CASSFSNSGATDTQYF. The CDR3 nucleotides are TGCGCCAGCAGCTTTTCGAATAGCGGTGCCACAGATACGCAGTATTTT.

This clone was seen once. The CDR3 here is CASSLDGSNEKLFF. CDR3 sequence (DNA): TGTGCCAGCAGCTTAGACGGGTCGAATGAAAAACTGTTTTTT. V usage is TRBV5-5 and J usage is TRBJ1-4, with D uncertain. The CDR3 totals 14 residues. Germline assignment: CDR1 SGHKS and CDR2 YYEKEE (reference sequence). V lost 2 bases and J lost 5, with 10 bases in between.

The rearrangement joins TRBV6-6 to TRBJ2-1, with D unclear. The CDR3 length is 16 residues. Germline lookup yields CDR1 MNHNY and CDR2 SVGAGI (reference sequence). V gave up 0 bases and J gave up 6 bases, with 15 bases separating them. The CDR3 sequence: CASSYSTRSGSNEQFF. In DNA, the CDR3 is TGTGCCAGCAGTTACTCGACCCGGTCCGGGTCCAATGAGCAGTTCTTC.

The chain joins TRBV19 to TRBJ1-2; tentative D call: TRBD1 (6 bases). This CDR3 has 16 residues. V dropped 2 bases and J dropped 4 bases, with 17 bases sitting between them. The germline V gene encodes CDR1 LNHDA and CDR2 SQIVND (reference sequence). CDR3 loop: CASSITGQKTPYGYTF. The CDR3 DNA reads TGTGCCAGTAGTATAACAGGACAGAAGACCCCCTATGGCTACACCTTC.

The rearrangement joins TRBV5-6 to TRBJ2-5; 9 bases are shared with TRBD1. Germline assignment: CDR1 SGHDT and CDR2 YYEEEE. This CDR3 region has 19 residues. V trimming: 1 base; J trimming: 2 bases; junction bases outside the gene matches: 15. The CDR3 spells CASSLISGQGRLGQETQYF. As DNA, the CDR3 is TGTGCCAGCAGCTTGATTTCTGGACAGGGGCGGCTGGGACAAGAGACCCAGTACTTC.

This chain uses TRBV7-2 with TRBJ2-1; 13 nucleotides line up with TRBD2. The ends lost 2 bases at V and 6 bases at J; junction bases unmatched: 4. CDR3 length: 16 residues. Germline V lookup: CDR1 SGHTA, CDR2 FQGNSA. CDR3 sequence: CASSLYGLAGANEQFF. The CDR3 nucleotides read TGTGCCAGCAGCTTATACGGACTAGCGGGGGCCAATGAGCAGTTCTTC.

The V and J genes are TRBV28 and TRBJ2-2; 9 nucleotides match TRBD2. CDR1 and CDR2 from the germline V gene are MDHEN and SYDVKM. The CDR3 is 17 amino acids. The V gene end was trimmed by 5 bases and the J gene end by 1 base; junction bases not matched to a gene: 8. The CDR3 region is CASSIYFSGRNTGELFF. CDR3 DNA sequence: TGTGCCAGCAGTATATACTTTAGCGGGAGGAACACCGGGGAGCTGTTTTTT.

The chain uses TRBV28 and TRBJ2-2, with D possibly TRBD2 on 5 matching bases. The CDR3 contains 14 residues. V lost 3 bases and J 7 bases, leaving 12 bases between the germline ends. Germline CDR1 MDHEN, CDR2 SYDVKM. The CDR3 coding sequence is TGTGCCAGCAGTTTGCGAGGGAAAGACGGGGAGCTGTTTTTT. Translation gives CASSLRGKDGELFF.

The chain combines TRBV5-1 with TRBJ2-7; 7 bases fit TRBD1. The CDR3 has 14 residues. V was pared by 4 bases and J by 1 base, with 5 bases of the junction left unmatched. Germline CDR1 SGHRS, CDR2 YFSETQ. CDR3 DNA sequence: TGCGCCAGCAGCACGGGGACAGCTTCCTACGAGCAGTACTTC. Residues: CASSTGTASYEQYF. Full variable domain (missing parts from reference TRBV5-1 and TRBJ2-7): KAGVTQTPRYLIKTRGQQVTLSCSPISGHRSVSWYQQTPGQGLQFLFEYFSETQRNKGNFPGRFSGRQFSNSRSEMNVSTLELGDSALYLCASSTGTASYEQYFGPGTRLTVT.

This chain connects TRBV30 to TRBJ2-1, with D tentatively TRBD1 (6 bases). Trimming shortened V by 1 base and J by 9 bases, and 19 bases separated the two germline ends. The germline V gene has CDR1 GTSNPN and CDR2 SVGIG (reference sequence). The CDR3 is made up of 15 amino acids. The CDR3 spells CAWSANRAGVIEQFF. DNA of the CDR3: TGTGCCTGGAGTGCTAACAGGGCAGGCGTTATTGAGCAGTTCTTC.

The CDR3 here is CASSVGTGHMNTEAFF. The CDR3 region has the DNA TGTGCCAGCAGCGTAGGGACAGGTCACATGAACACTGAAGCTTTCTTT. The J gene is TRBJ1-1, the V gene TRBV9, with TRBD1 identical over 7 bases. This CDR3 has 16 amino acids. The V gene's germline CDR1 is SGDLS and CDR2 YYNGEE. V was clipped by 0 bases and J by 0 bases; unmatched bases: 5.

The rearrangement links TRBV7-2 to TRBJ1-3; 10 positions match TRBD1. CDR3 length equals 15 residues. V was pared by 5 bases and J by 4 bases, with 5 bases of the junction left unmatched. Germline V gives CDR1 SGHTA, CDR2 FQGNSA. The CDR3 DNA follows: TGTGCCAGCAGCCCCCGGGACAGGGGAGGAAACACCATATATTTT. This sequence encodes CASSPRDRGGNTIYF.

Details on this clone: One junction end does not reproduce the germline sequence, and a read error may be involved. V and J are TRBV7-7 and TRBJ1-1; D gene unclear. Germline assignment: CDR1 SSHAT and CDR2 FNYEAQ (reference sequence). The CDR3 totals 14 residues. CDR3 in amino acids: CASSPGLSDTEAFF. The CDR3 region has the DNA TGTGCTAGCAGCCCAGGACTGAGTGACACTGAAGCTTTCTTT. Filled out from reference TRBV7-7 and TRBJ1-1, the complete variable domain reads GAGVSQSPRYKVTKRGQDVTLRCDPISSHATLYWYQQALGQGPEFLTYFNYEAQPDKSGLPSDRFSAERPEGSISTLTIQRTEQRDSAMYRCASSPGLSDTEAFFGQGTRLTVV.

This chain joins TRBV28 and TRBJ1-2; D is perhaps TRBD1 (5 bases). Germline-derived CDR1 and CDR2 are MDHEN and SYDVKM. V was pared by 6 bases and J by 4 bases, with 12 bases between. The CDR3 has 13 residues. The CDR3 reads CASRIDSFYGYTF. CDR3 sequence (DNA): TGTGCCAGCAGAATAGACAGTTTCTATGGCTACACCTTC.

CDR3 sequence: CASSELQGRNQPQHF. DNA of the CDR3: TGTGCCAGCAGTGAATTGCAGGGAAGAAATCAGCCCCAGCATTTT. This chain connects TRBV6-1 to TRBJ1-5; possibly TRBD1 for D (5 bases). The germline CDR1 and CDR2 sequences are MNHNS and SASEGT. The germline V and J ends were trimmed by 2 bases and 4 bases, with 12 bases remaining between them. This CDR3 comprises 15 residues.